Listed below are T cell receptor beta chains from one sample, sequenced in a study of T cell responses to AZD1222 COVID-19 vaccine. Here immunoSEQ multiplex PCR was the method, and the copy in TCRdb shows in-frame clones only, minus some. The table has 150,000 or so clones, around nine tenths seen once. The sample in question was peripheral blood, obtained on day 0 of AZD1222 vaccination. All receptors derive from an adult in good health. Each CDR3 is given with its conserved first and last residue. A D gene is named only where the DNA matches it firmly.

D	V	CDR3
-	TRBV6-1	CASSEVSGPTYEQYF
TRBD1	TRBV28	CASSFRGLDEAFF
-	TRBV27	CASSLGLTYEQYF
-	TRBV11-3	CASSILSGQGVEQFF
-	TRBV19	CASSGLRDGYTF
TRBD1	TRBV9	CASSVTGKNQPQHF
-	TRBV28	CASSRGEVGELFF
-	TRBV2	CASVGSTNEKLFF
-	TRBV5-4	CASSRPGTGGDTEAFF
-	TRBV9	CASSVEERPYNEQFF
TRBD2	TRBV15	CATSLKVSGLAGYNEQFF
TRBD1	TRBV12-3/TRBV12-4	CAIPQGARGYTF